These 28 T cell receptor beta chains came from one sample sequenced in a study of OX40 agonist ivuxolimab in advanced cancers. Using immunoSEQ multiplex PCR, the repertoire was profiled, and TCRdb retains in-frame clones only, with some absent. This sample has approximately 49,000 clones; around 80% occur once, and the top ten carry roughly 1.7%. Sequenced material: CD4+ or CD8+ T cells sorted from blood, taken in a trial of the OX40 agonist ivuxolimab. These receptors all come from an adult with an advanced solid tumor such as melanoma, head and neck, liver or kidney cancer.

The V and J genes are TRBV18 and TRBJ1-4; the match to TRBD1 covers 10 bases. Germline trimming cut 2 bases from V and 7 bases from J; bases unmatched to any gene: 10. The germline V gene has CDR1 KGHSH and CDR2 LQKENI. The CDR3 has 17 amino acids. The CDR3 DNA is TGTGCCAGCTCACCAAGGAGACAGGGGGCATTCGCTGAAAAACTGTTTTTT. It translates to CASSPRRQGAFAEKLFF.

The rearrangement joins TRBV28 to TRBJ2-3, with TRBD2 identical over 14 bases. In germline, CDR1 is MDHEN, CDR2 SYDVKM. The junction had 19 bases not matched to a gene; V was cut back by 4 bases and J by 1 base. The CDR3 totals 22 residues. CDR3 in amino acids: CASSSPGGTSGSRVLRTDTQYF. The CDR3, as DNA: TGTGCCAGCAGTTCCCCTGGCGGGACTAGCGGGAGCAGGGTATTACGCACAGATACGCAGTATTTT.

V usage is TRBV4-3 and J usage is TRBJ1-1; a possible D gene is TRBD1 (5 bases). The CDR3 length is 13 residues. The V gene lost 0 bases and the J gene lost 10 bases, with 12 bases spanning the gap. In germline, CDR1 is LGHNA, CDR2 YSLEER. The CDR3 coding sequence is TGCGCCAGCAGCCAAGAACGCGGTGGGGGAGCTTTCTTT. Protein: CASSQERGGGAFF.

The chain recombines TRBV6-6 with TRBJ2-2, with D perhaps TRBD2 (6 bases). V lost 6 bases, J lost 1 base, and 12 bases lay in between. The CDR3 has 15 amino acids. Germline CDR1 is MNHNY and CDR2 is SVGAGI (reference sequence). The CDR3 coding sequence is TGTGCCAGCAGCTACCGGCGGGGGAACACCGGGGAGCTGTTTTTT. This encodes CASSYRRGNTGELFF.

The sample holds one count of this clone. The V gene is TRBV7-2, the J gene TRBJ2-5; 8 bases agree with TRBD1. The last part of the DNA fits TRBJ2-7 better; the J call may be wrong. CDR1 and CDR2 from the germline V gene are SGHTA and FQGNSA. The CDR3 consists of 16 residues. The CDR3 DNA follows: TGTGCCAGCAGCTCCTGGACAGGGCCGAGCTCCTACGAGCAGTACTTC. This gives the protein CASSSWTGPSSYEQYF.

V gene TRBV6-4 combines with J gene TRBJ2-7; 10 bases align to TRBD1. Germline V gives CDR1 MRHNA, CDR2 SNTAGT. This CDR3 contains 15 residues. The ends lost 6 bases at V and 3 bases at J; junction bases unmatched: 8. The CDR3 DNA sequence: TGTGCCAGCAGCGTCTCGGGACAGGGGATCTACGAGCAGTACTTC. It specifies CASSVSGQGIYEQYF.

V usage is TRBV5-1 and J usage is TRBJ2-7; weak D call: TRBD2 (5 bases). V was pared by 0 bases and J by 3 bases, with 13 bases between. The CDR3 loop spans 15 amino acids. Germline V CDR1 and CDR2: SGHRS, YFSETQ. CDR3 DNA: TGCGCCAGCAGCTTGGGTCGTGGCGGGTTCTACGAGCAGTACTTC. It yields the protein CASSLGRGGFYEQYF.

V and J are TRBV7-2 and TRBJ2-3, with unresolved D. This CDR3 region has 11 residues. The ends were cut back, 3 bases at V and 4 bases at J, with 2 bases in the middle. Germline CDR1 is SGHTA and CDR2 is FQGNSA. The CDR3, as DNA: TGTGCCAGCAGCTTTTCAGATACGCAGTATTTT. Its protein is CASSFSDTQYF.

V is TRBV15 and J is TRBJ2-7, with D perhaps matching TRBD2 (6 bases). The V gene's germline CDR1 is LNHNV and CDR2 YYDKDF (reference sequence). This CDR3 region has 15 residues. Trimming pared 0 bases from V and 6 bases from J, leaving 15 bases between. CDR3 sequence (DNA): TGTGCCACCAGCAGAGAGGGCTCGACTAGGCGCGAGCAGTACTTC. It codes for CATSREGSTRREQYF.

The V and J genes are TRBV18 and TRBJ2-3, with 7 bases lining up with TRBD2. The V segment lost 3 bases and the J segment 2 bases; nucleotides outside the gene matches: 8. From germline, CDR1 is KGHSH and CDR2 LQKENI. The length of the CDR3 is 16 residues. The CDR3 nucleotides read TGTGCCAGCTCACCTCTGGGGGGGGAGAACACAGATACGCAGTATTTT. This sequence encodes CASSPLGGENTDTQYF.

The V call is TRBV30, the J call TRBJ2-7; D gene ambiguous. The germline V and J ends were trimmed by 0 bases and 1 base, with 4 bases remaining between them. The CDR3 spans 12 residues. Germline CDR1 is GTSNPN and CDR2 is SVGIG (reference sequence). CDR3 sequence reads: CAWSVGSYEQYF. DNA for the CDR3: TGTGCCTGGAGTGTAGGGTCCTACGAGCAGTACTTC.

The rearrangement links TRBV28 to TRBJ1-2, with a tentative D call TRBD1 (5 bases). Germline V gene sequence: CDR1 MDHEN, CDR2 SYDVKM. This CDR3 spans 12 amino acids. Deletions cut 5 bases from V and 6 bases from J, with 10 bases between. The CDR3 here is CASSERGDGYTF. CDR3 nucleotide sequence: TGTGCCAGCAGTGAGAGGGGTGATGGCTACACCTTC.

The sample holds one count of this clone. J is TRBJ2-7 and V is TRBV19; no clear D gene. The V and J ends lost 3 bases and 5 bases respectively, with 11 bases between them. There are 13 residues in the CDR3. Germline CDR1 LNHDA, CDR2 SQIVND (reference sequence). Here the CDR3 DNA reads TGTGCCAGTAGTATTTCCAGAATGGACGAGCAGTACTTC. This encodes CASSISRMDEQYF. Full variable domain (missing parts from reference TRBV19 and TRBJ2-7): DGGITQSPKYLFRKEGQNVTLSCEQNLNHDAMYWYRQDPGQGLRLIYYSQIVNDFQKGDIAEGYSVSREKKESFPLTVTSAQKNPTAFYLCASSISRMDEQYFGPGTRLTVT.

This rearrangement joins TRBV7-6 to TRBJ2-5; TRBD2 matches at 7 bases. The germline CDR1 and CDR2 sequences are SGHVS and FNYEAQ. The CDR3 loop spans 14 amino acids. The J segment lost 5 bases and the V segment lost 5 bases, leaving 8 bases of the junction unmatched. The CDR3 DNA follows: TGTGCCAGCAGCCCAGCGGGGATCTGGGAGACCCAGTACTTC. Amino acids: CASSPAGIWETQYF.

The chain employs TRBV28 and TRBJ1-3; no definite D call. Germline V gives CDR1 MDHEN, CDR2 SYDVKM. V was trimmed by 2 bases and J by 8 bases, leaving 16 bases between them. The CDR3 extends over 15 amino acids. The CDR3 bases are TGTGCCAGCAGTTTAAGCCTAGCCGAGGCGGACACCATATATTTT. Amino acid sequence: CASSLSLAEADTIYF. Full variable domain (missing parts from reference TRBV28 and TRBJ1-3): DVKVTQSSRYLVKRTGEKVFLECVQDMDHENMFWYRQDPGLGLRLIYFSYDVKMKEKGDIPEGYSVSREKKERFSLILESASTNQTSMYLCASSLSLAEADTIYFGEGSWLTVV.

The rearrangement links TRBV7-6 to TRBJ2-5; D not resolved. The germline gives CDR1 SGHVS, CDR2 FNYEAQ. The V end was cut by 0 bases, the J end by 11 bases, with 7 bases between. This CDR3 spans 11 amino acids. In DNA, the CDR3 is TGTGCCAGCAGCTTAGCCGTCGCTCAGTACTTC. Encoded protein: CASSLAVAQYF.

The rearrangement links TRBV6-1 to TRBJ1-5; 9 bases align to TRBD1. The germline gives CDR1 MNHNS, CDR2 SASEGT. The CDR3 sequence is 15 residues long. V dropped 5 bases and J dropped 7; count of bases not matched to a gene: 9. The CDR3 DNA sequence: TGTGCCAGCAGTCTCGAAGGGACAGGGAGACAGCCCCAGCATTTT. As protein: CASSLEGTGRQPQHF.

This chain links TRBV10-3 with TRBJ2-7; D might be TRBD2 (6 bases). Trimming cost V 4 bases and J 2 bases, with 12 bases left between them. CDR3 length: 14 residues. Germline assignment: CDR1 ENHRY and CDR2 SYGVKD. CDR3: CAISGGDQTYEQYF. CDR3 coding DNA: TGTGCCATCAGTGGGGGGGATCAAACCTACGAGCAGTACTTC.

The genes are TRBV10-3 and TRBJ2-6; TRBD1 is a possible D gene (6 bases). Germline V gene lookup returns CDR1 ENHRY and CDR2 SYGVKD. V was cut by 6 bases and J by 2 bases, with 14 bases left in between. This CDR3 is 16 amino acids long. CDR3 loop: CAISKQQGTGANVLTF. CDR3 nucleotides: TGTGCCATCAGCAAACAACAGGGAACTGGGGCCAACGTCCTGACTTTC.

The V call is TRBV7-6, the J call TRBJ2-1; no clear D gene. This CDR3 contains 16 residues. The germline CDR1 and CDR2 sequences are SGHVS and FNYEAQ. V was shortened by 1 base and J by 7 bases, with 17 bases between the two germline ends. The CDR3 sequence is CASSLGDSPAYNEQFF. The CDR3 DNA is TGTGCCAGCAGCTTAGGAGACTCCCCCGCGTATAATGAGCAGTTCTTC.

The chain links TRBV9 to TRBJ2-2; D may correspond to TRBD1 or TRBD2 (5 bases each). CDR1 and CDR2 from the germline V gene are SGDLS and YYNGEE. CDR3 length: 16 amino acids. V was pared by 4 bases and J by 9 bases, with 22 bases between. DNA for the CDR3: TGTGCCAGCAGCCTGAACCGGGACCCCATCTATCGGGAGCTGTTTTTT. As protein: CASSLNRDPIYRELFF. Together with reference TRBV9 and TRBJ2-2, the CDR3 gives the full variable domain: DSGVTQTPKHLITATGQRVTLRCSPRSGDLSVYWYQQSLDQGLQFLIQYYNGEERAKGNILERFSAQQFPDLHSELNLSSLELGDSALYFCASSLNRDPIYRELFFGEGSRLTVL.

J is TRBJ2-1 and V is TRBV2, with 10 bases matching TRBD1. Trimming at V came to 8 bases and at J to 4 bases, leaving 5 bases not matched to a gene. Germline values: CDR1 SNHLY, CDR2 FYNNEI. This CDR3 is built from 14 residues. CDR3 region: CASRTGGVYNEQFF. In nucleotides, the CDR3 is TGTGCCAGCCGGACAGGGGGGGTTTACAATGAGCAGTTCTTC.

V is TRBV7-2 and J is TRBJ2-3; a weak D match, TRBD1 (6 bases). Germline lookup yields CDR1 SGHTA and CDR2 FQGNSA. Trimming removed 7 bases at V and 2 bases at J, with 19 bases between. This CDR3 comprises 16 residues. The DNA of the CDR3 is TGTGCCAGCACCCTTAGGGGGTCGGCCCACACAGATACGCAGTATTTT. As protein: CASTLRGSAHTDTQYF.

The genes are TRBV7-2 and TRBJ2-7, with D possibly being TRBD2 (6 bases). The germline V gene encodes CDR1 SGHTA and CDR2 FQGNSA. CDR3 length: 14 amino acids. V was trimmed by 0 bases and J by 7 bases, leaving 13 bases between them. The DNA for the CDR3 is TGTGCCAGCAGCTTAGCGGAGGCGGGAAATGAGCAGTACTTC. This codes for CASSLAEAGNEQYF.

This clone was counted a single time. V usage is TRBV7-2 and J usage is TRBJ2-7; a weak D match, TRBD2 (5 bases). The CDR3 extends over 15 amino acids. Trimming took 4 bases from V and 2 from J, leaving 15 bases between them. The germline V gene encodes CDR1 SGHTA and CDR2 FQGNSA. DNA of the CDR3: TGTGCCAGCAGCTCCCAAATCGGGGAGACCTACGAGCAGTACTTC. Protein sequence: CASSSQIGETYEQYF.

The rearrangement uses TRBV7-9 and TRBJ2-2, with TRBD2 identical over 7 bases. The CDR3 loop spans 15 amino acids. The germline V gene encodes CDR1 SEHNR and CDR2 FQNEAQ (reference sequence). J was trimmed by 0 bases and V by 11 bases; bases with no gene match: 9. For the CDR3, the DNA is TGTGCCCCCTTTCTAGCGGTTACGAACACCGGGGAGCTGTTTTTT. As protein: CAPFLAVTNTGELFF.

V usage is TRBV7-2 and J usage is TRBJ1-4; the D gene is possibly TRBD1 (5 bases). Looked up from germline, CDR1 is SGHTA and CDR2 is FQGNSA. This CDR3 contains 14 residues. V lost 1 base and J 6 bases, leaving 9 bases between the germline ends. The CDR3 coding sequence is TGTGCCAGCAGCTTAGGCCAGGGATATGAAAAACTGTTTTTT. Its protein product is CASSLGQGYEKLFF.

The rearrangement uses TRBV18 and TRBJ2-7; unclear D gene. V lost 2 bases and J lost 0, with 8 bases in between. This CDR3 is 14 amino acids long. Germline CDR1 reads KGHSH; CDR2 reads LQKENI. CDR3 sequence (DNA): TGTGCCAGCTCACCAAGGCAGGCCTCCTACGAGCAGTACTTC. As protein: CASSPRQASYEQYF.